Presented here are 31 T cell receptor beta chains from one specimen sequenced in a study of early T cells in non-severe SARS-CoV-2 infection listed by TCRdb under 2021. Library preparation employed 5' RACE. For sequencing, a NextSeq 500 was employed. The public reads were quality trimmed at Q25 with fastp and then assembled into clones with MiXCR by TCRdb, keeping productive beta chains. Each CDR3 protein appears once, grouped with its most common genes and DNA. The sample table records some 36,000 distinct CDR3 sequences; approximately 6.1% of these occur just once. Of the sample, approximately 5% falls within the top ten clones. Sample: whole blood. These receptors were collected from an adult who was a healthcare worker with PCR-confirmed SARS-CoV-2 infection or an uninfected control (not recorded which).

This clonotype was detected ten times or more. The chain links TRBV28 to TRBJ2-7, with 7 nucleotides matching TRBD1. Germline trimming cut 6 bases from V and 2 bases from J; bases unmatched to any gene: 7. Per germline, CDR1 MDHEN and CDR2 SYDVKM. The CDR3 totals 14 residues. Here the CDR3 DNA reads TGTGCCAGCAGCCCACAGGGGATTACCTACGAGCAGTACTTC. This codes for CASSPQGITYEQYF.

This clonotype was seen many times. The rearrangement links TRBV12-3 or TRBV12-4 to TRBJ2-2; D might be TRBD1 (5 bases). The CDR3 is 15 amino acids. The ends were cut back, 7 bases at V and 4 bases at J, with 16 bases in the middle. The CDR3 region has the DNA TGTGCCAGCACCGTGCCAGGGTCGGGCACCGGGGAGCTGTTTTTT. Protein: CASTVPGSGTGELFF.

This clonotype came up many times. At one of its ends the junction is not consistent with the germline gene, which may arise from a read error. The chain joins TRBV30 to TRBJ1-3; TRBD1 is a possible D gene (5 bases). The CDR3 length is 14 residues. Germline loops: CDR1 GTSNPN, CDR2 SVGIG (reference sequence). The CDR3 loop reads CAWGLGGSENTIYF. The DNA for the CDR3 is TGTGCCTGGGGCCTCGGGGGTTCTGAAAACACCATATATTTT.

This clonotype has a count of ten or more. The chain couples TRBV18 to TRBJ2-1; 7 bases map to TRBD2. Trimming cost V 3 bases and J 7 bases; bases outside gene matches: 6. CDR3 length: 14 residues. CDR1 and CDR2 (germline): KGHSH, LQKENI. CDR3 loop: CASSPQSGNNEQFF. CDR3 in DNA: TGTGCCAGCTCACCCCAAAGCGGGAATAATGAGCAGTTCTTC.

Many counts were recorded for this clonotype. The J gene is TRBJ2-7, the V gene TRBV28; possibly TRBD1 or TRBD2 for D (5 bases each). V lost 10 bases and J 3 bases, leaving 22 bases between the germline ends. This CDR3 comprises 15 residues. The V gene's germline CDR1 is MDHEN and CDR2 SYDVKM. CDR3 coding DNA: TGTGCCACCTTCCCGACGGGACGGACGATCTACGAGCAGTACTTC. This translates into CATFPTGRTIYEQYF.

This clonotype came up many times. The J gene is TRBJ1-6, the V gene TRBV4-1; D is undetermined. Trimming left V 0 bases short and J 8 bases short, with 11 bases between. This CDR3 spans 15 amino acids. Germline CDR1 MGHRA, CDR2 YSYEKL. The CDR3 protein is CASSQDEGPDSPLHF. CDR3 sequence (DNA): TGCGCCAGCAGCCAAGATGAAGGGCCCGATTCACCCCTCCACTTT.

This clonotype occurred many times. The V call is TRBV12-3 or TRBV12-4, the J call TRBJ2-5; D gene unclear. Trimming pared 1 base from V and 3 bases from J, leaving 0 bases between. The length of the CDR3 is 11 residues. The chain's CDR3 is CASSLEETQYF. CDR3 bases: TGTGCCAGCAGTTTAGAAGAGACCCAGTACTTC.

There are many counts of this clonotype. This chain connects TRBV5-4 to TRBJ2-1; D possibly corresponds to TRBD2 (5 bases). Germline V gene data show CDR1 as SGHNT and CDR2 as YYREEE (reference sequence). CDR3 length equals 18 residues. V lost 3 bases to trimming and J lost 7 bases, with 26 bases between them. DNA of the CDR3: TGTGCCAGCAGCTCGAGTACGTTGACCGTGACTACACCAAATGAGCAGTTCTTC. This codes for CASSSSTLTVTTPNEQFF.

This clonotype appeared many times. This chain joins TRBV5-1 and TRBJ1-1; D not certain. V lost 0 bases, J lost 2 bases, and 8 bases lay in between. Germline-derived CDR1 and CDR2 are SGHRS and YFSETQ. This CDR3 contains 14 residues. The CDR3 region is CASSLGPYNTEAFF. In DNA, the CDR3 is TGCGCCAGCAGCTTGGGACCCTACAACACTGAAGCTTTCTTT.

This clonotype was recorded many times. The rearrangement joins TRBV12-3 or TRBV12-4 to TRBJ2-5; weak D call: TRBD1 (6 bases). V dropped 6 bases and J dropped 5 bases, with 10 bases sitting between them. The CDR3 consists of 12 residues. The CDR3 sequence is CASRNRAETQYF. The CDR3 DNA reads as TGTGCCAGCAGGAACAGGGCCGAGACCCAGTACTTC.

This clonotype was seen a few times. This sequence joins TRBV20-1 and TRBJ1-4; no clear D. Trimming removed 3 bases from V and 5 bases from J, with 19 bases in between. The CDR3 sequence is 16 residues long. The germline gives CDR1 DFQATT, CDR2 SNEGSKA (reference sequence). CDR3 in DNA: TGCAGTGCTAGTTTCTGGGAGAAGTCTCCCAATGAAAAACTGTTTTTT. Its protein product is CSASFWEKSPNEKLFF.

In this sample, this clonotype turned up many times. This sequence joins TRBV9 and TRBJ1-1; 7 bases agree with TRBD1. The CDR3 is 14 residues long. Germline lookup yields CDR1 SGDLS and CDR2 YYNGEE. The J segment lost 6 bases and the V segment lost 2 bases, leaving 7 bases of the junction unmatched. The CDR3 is CASSVQGVPAEAFF. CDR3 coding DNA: TGTGCCAGCAGCGTTCAGGGGGTCCCTGCTGAAGCTTTCTTT.

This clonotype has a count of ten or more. Here the CDR3 reads CSVDRLNTGELFF. CDR3 bases: TGCAGCGTTGACAGGCTCAACACCGGGGAGCTGTTTTTT. The rearrangement joins TRBV29-1 to TRBJ2-2; no clear D. CDR1 SQVTM and CDR2 ANQGSEA come from the germline V gene. CDR3 size: 13 residues. V lost 3 bases, J lost 2 bases, and 7 bases lay in between.

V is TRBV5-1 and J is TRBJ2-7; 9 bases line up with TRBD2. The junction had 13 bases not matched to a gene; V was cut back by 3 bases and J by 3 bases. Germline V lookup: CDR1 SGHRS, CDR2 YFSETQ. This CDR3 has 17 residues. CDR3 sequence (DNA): TGCGCCAGCAGCTCCCTATCGGGTAGCGGGAGTATCTACGAGCAGTACTTC. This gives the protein CASSSLSGSGSIYEQYF.

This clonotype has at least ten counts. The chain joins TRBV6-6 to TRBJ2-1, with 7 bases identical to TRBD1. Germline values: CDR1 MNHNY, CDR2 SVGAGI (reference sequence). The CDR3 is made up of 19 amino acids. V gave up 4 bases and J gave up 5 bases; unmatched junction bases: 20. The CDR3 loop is CASSFNSPDATGMNNEQFF. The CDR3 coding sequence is TGTGCCAGCAGTTTCAACTCCCCCGATGCGACAGGGATGAACAATGAGCAGTTCTTC.

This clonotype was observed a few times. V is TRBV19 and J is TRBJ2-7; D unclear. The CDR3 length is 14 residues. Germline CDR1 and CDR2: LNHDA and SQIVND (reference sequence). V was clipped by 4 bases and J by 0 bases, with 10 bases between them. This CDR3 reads CASSTLPFSYEQYF. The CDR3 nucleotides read TGTGCCAGTAGTACCTTACCCTTCTCCTACGAGCAGTACTTC.

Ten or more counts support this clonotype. CDR3: CASSYRWTSYNEQFF. CDR3 nucleotides: TGTGCCAGCAGTTACCGGTGGACGTCCTACAATGAGCAGTTCTTC. The genes are TRBV6-5 and TRBJ2-1, with no clear D. Trimming took 2 bases from V and 1 from J, leaving 9 bases between them. Germline V gene sequence: CDR1 MNHEY, CDR2 SVGAGI. The CDR3 is 15 residues long.

CDR3 DNA: TGTGCCTGGAGTAATGTGGCCGGGGAGCTGTTTTTT. Its protein product is CAWSNVAGELFF. The chain carries TRBV30 and TRBJ2-2, with D uncertain. V was pared by 2 bases and J by 6 bases, with 7 bases between. This CDR3 region has 12 residues. Germline loops: CDR1 GTSNPN, CDR2 SVGIG (reference sequence). Supplemented by reference TRBV30 and TRBJ2-2, the full variable domain reads SQTIHQWPATLVQPVGSPLSLECTVEGTSNPNLYWYRQAAGRGLQLLFYSVGIGQISSEVPQNLSASRPQDRQFILSSKKLLLSDSGFYLCAWSNVAGELFFGEGSRLTVL.

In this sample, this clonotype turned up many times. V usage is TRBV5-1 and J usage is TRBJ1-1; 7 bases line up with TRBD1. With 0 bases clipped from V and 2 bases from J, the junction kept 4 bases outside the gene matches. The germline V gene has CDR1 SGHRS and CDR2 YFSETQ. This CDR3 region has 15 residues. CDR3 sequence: CASSLVQGVNTEAFF. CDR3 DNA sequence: TGCGCCAGCAGCTTGGTCCAGGGGGTAAACACTGAAGCTTTCTTT.

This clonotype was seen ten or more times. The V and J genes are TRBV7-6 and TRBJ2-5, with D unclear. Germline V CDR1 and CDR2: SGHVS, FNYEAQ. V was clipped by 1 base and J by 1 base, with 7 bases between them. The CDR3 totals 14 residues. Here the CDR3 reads CASSLVGSQETQYF. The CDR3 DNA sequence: TGTGCCAGCAGCTTAGTCGGCAGCCAAGAGACCCAGTACTTC.

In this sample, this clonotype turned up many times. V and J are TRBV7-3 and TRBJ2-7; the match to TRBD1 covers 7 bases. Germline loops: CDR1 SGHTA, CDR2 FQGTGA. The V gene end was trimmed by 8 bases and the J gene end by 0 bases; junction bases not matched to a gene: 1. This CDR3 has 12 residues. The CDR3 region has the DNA TGTGCCAGCGGGGACAGCTCCTACGAGCAGTACTTC. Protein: CASGDSSYEQYF.

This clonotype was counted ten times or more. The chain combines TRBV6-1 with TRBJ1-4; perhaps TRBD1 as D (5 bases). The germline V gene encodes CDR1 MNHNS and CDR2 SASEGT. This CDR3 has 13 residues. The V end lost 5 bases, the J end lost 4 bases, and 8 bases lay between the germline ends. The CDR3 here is CASSFDSNEKLFF. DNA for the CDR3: TGTGCCAGCAGTTTCGACAGTAATGAAAAACTGTTTTTT.

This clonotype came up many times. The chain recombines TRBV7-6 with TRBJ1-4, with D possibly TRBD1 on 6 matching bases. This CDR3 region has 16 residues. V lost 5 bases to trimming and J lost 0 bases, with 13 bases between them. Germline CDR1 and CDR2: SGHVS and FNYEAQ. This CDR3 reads CASSIRDTATNEKLFF. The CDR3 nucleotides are TGTGCCAGCAGCATAAGGGACACCGCAACTAATGAAAAACTGTTTTTT. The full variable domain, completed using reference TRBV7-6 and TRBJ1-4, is GAGVSQSPRYKVTKRGQDVALRCDPISGHVSLYWYRQALGQGPEFLTYFNYEAQQDKSGLPNDRFSAERPEGSISTLTIQRTEQRDSAMYRCASSIRDTATNEKLFFGSGTQLSVL.

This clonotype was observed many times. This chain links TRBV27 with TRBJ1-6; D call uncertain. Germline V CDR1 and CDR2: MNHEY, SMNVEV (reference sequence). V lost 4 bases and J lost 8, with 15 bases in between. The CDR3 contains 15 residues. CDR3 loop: CASSSLQPDHSPLHF. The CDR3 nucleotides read TGTGCCAGCAGTTCCCTTCAGCCAGATCATTCACCCCTCCACTTT.

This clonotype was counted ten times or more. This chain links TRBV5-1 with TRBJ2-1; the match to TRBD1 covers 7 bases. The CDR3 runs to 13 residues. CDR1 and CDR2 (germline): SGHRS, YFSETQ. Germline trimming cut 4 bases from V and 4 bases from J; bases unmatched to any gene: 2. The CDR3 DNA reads TGCGCCAGCAGCACGACAGGGTACAATGAGCAGTTCTTC. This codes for CASSTTGYNEQFF.

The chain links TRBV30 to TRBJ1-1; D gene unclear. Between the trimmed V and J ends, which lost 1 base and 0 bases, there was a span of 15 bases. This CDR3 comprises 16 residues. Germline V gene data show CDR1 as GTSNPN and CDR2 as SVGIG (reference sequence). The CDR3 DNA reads TGTGCCTGGAGTGCACGGGCAGTACGAATGAACACTGAAGCTTTCTTT. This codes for CAWSARAVRMNTEAFF.

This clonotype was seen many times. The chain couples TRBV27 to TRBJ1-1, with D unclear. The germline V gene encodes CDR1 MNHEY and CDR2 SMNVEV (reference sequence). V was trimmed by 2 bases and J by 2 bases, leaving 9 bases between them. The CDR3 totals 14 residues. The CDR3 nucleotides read TGTGCCAGCAGTTTAACCGGGCTCAACACTGAAGCTTTCTTT. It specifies CASSLTGLNTEAFF.

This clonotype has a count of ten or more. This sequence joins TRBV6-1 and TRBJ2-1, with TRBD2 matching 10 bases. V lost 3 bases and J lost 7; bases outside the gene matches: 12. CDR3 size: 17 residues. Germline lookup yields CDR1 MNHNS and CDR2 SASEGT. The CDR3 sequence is CASSEGGSSGRLNEQFF. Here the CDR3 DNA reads TGTGCCAGCAGTGAGGGTGGTTCTAGCGGGAGATTAAATGAGCAGTTCTTC.

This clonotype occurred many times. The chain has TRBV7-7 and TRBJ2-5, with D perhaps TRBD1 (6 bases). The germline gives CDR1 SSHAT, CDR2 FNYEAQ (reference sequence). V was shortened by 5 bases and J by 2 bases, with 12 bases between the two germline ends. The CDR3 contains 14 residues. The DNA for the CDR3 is TGTGCCAGCAGCACAGGGTTTGTACAAGAGACCCAGTACTTC. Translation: CASSTGFVQETQYF.

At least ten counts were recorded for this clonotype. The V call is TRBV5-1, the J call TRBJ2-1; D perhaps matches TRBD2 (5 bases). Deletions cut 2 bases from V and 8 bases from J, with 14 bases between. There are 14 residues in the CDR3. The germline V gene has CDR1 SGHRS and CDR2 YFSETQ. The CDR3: CASSFPTSLDEQFF. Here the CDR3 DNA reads TGCGCCAGCAGCTTCCCTACTAGTCTGGATGAGCAGTTCTTC.

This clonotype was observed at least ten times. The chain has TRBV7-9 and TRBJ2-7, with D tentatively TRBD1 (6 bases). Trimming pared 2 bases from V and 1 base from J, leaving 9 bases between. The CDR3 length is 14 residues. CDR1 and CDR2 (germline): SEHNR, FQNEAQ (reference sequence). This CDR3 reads CASSLKDSSYEQYF. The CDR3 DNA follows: TGTGCCAGCAGCTTAAAGGACAGTTCCTACGAGCAGTACTTC.